A selection of T cell receptor beta chains follows, all from one sample in a study of T cell repertoires in cytomegalovirus infection. MiXCR, applied by TCRdb to the reads, yields one record per CDR3 protein. The data contain approximately 270,000 distinct CDR3 sequences, less than 25% of them singletons. For these TCRs, the target antigens are not known. Specimen: cultured PBMCs, collected from culture after CMV antigen stimulation. These TCRs come from a human donor in good health (CMV status not recorded). Some clones in this sample may be carry-over from other donors' samples. CDR3s include the opening cysteine and the closing phenylalanine or tryptophan. D genes are given only for firm matches. Clone size is given for some rows only: seen once, a few or many times, or a class if the clone is expanded.

clone size,D gene,J gene,V gene,CDR3 protein,CDR3 DNA
many,TRBD2,TRBJ2-3,TRBV11-3,CASRMGLAGNTQYF,TGTGCCAGCAGGATGGGACTAGCAGGGAATACGCAGTATTTT
NA,TRBD2,TRBJ2-5,TRBV11-2,CASSLVGGGGETQYF,TGTGCCAGCAGCTTAGTAGGAGGCGGGGGAGAGACCCAGTACTTC
many,NA,TRBJ1-1,TRBV28,CASSLHPAGAGTEAFF,TGTGCCAGCAGTTTACACCCAGCAGGGGCAGGTACTGAAGCTTTCTTT
NA,TRBD2,TRBJ2-5,TRBV4-1,CASSQEGSGRQETQYF,TGCGCCAGCAGCCAAGAAGGTAGCGGGAGACAAGAGACCCAGTACTTC
many,NA,TRBJ1-1,TRBV7-2,CASSWETPNTEAFF,TGTGCCAGCAGCTGGGAGACACCGAACACTGAAGCTTTCTTT
few,NA,TRBJ1-5,TRBV12-3/TRBV12-4,CASSTGQPQHF,TGTGCCAGCAGTACAGGGCAGCCCCAGCATTTT
NA,NA,TRBJ2-5,TRBV24-1,CATSDFYGGRSQETQYF,TGTGCCACCAGTGATTTCTACGGCGGGCGCAGCCAAGAGACCCAGTACTTC
few,NA,TRBJ2-7,TRBV27,CASSSVRVTGSYEQYF,TGTGCCAGCAGCTCGGTTAGAGTAACAGGATCCTACGAGCAGTACTTC
NA,NA,TRBJ2-7,TRBV12-3/TRBV12-4,CASSRDPPFYEQYF,TGTGCCAGCAGCAGGGACCCGCCCTTCTACGAGCAGTACTTC
many,TRBD1,TRBJ1-1,TRBV7-2,CASSRQGLNTEAFF,TGTGCCAGCAGCAGACAGGGGCTTAACACTGAAGCTTTCTTT
NA,TRBD2,TRBJ2-7,TRBV3-1,CASSQALTSGEQYF,TGTGCCAGCAGCCAAGCCCTGACTAGCGGTGAGCAGTACTTC
few,TRBD2,TRBJ2-1,TRBV19,CASSLRTSRNNEQFF,TGTGCCAGTAGTCTTCGGACTAGCAGAAACAATGAGCAGTTCTTC
once,TRBD2,TRBJ2-1,TRBV20-1,CSARDGNGTSVHNEQFF,TGCAGTGCTAGAGATGGAAACGGGACTAGCGTACACAATGAGCAGTTCTTC
NA,NA,TRBJ1-5,TRBV9,CASSPGTLLGPQHF,TGTGCCAGCAGCCCGGGGACTCTCCTGGGGCCCCAGCATTTT
few,NA,TRBJ2-1,TRBV20-1,CSASGITYNEQFF,TGCAGTGCTAGCGGGATTACCTACAATGAGCAGTTCTTC
NA,NA,TRBJ2-1,TRBV7-9,CASSFGMDFRLFF,TGTGCCAGCAGCTTTGGGATGGACTTCCGTCTATTCTTC
NA,NA,TRBJ1-6,TRBV20-1,CSARKVVDNSPLHF,TGCAGTGCTAGAAAAGTTGTGGATAATTCACCCCTCCACTTT
few,TRBD2,TRBJ2-7,TRBV7-2,CASSFYIAGGIYEQYF,TGTGCCAGCAGCTTCTACATAGCGGGAGGGATATACGAGCAGTACTTC
NA,NA,TRBJ2-5,TRBV2,CASSETAVQETQYF,TGTGCCAGCAGCGAGACGGCAGTCCAAGAGACCCAGTACTTC
many,TRBD1,TRBJ1-6,TRBV7-2,CASSLITGVDSPLHF,TGTGCCAGCAGCTTAATTACAGGGGTGGATTCACCCCTCCACTTT
NA,NA,TRBJ1-1,TRBV4-1,CASSLSGTENTEAFF,TGCGCCAGCAGCCTATCCGGGACGGAAAACACTGAAGCTTTCTTT
few,NA,TRBJ2-1,TRBV24-1,CATSEPSGGSYNEQFF,TGTGCCACCAGTGAACCGAGCGGCGGCTCCTACAATGAGCAGTTCTTC
many,TRBD2,TRBJ2-3,TRBV28,CASSLIGRDSTDTQYF,TGTGCCAGCAGCCTGATCGGGAGGGACAGCACAGATACGCAGTATTTT
many,TRBD1,TRBJ2-7,TRBV7-2,CASSRQGANYEQYF,TGTGCCAGCAGCCGACAGGGGGCTAACTACGAGCAGTACTTC